Following are 10 T cell receptor beta chains from one sample sequenced in a study of Ad26.COV2.S vaccination and SARS-CoV-2 variants (dated by TCRdb to about 2021). The label giving this sample's treatment or condition can be read as: 19 received Ad26.COV2.S at low or high dose, single or two shots; roughly five received placebo; per-sample allocation not given. Repertoires of vaccine and placebo recipients were sequenced from samples collected on day 63 after the first injection. The library relied on the immunoSEQ multiplex PCR assay. The table was pulled from immuneACCESS by TCRdb, which kept in-frame rearrangements only. Such tables lose some clones; where checked, under half of the loss comes from unresolved V genes, and the rest has no known cause. For this sample the table gives fewer than 600,000 clones, of which 89% were detected only once. In total, the top ten clones hold roughly 1.7% of the sample.

The starting material was peripheral blood, obtained in a trial of Ad26.COV2.S vaccine versus placebo. The receptors were gathered from a person aged 18-60 years who received the Ad26.COV2.S COVID-19 vaccine or a placebo.

This CDR3 reads CASSPGRGAAYEQYF. Written as DNA, the CDR3 is TGTGCCAGCAGCCCCGGTCGGGGGGCGGCCTACGAGCAGTACTTC. The chain is built from TRBV7-6 and TRBJ2-7, with D tentatively TRBD2 (7 bases). The V end lost 5 bases, the J end lost 2 bases, and 16 bases lay between the germline ends. Germline CDR1 and CDR2: SGHVS and FNYEAQ. The CDR3 runs 15 residues.

The chain recombines TRBV5-1 with TRBJ2-5; 7 nucleotides match TRBD2. Germline CDR1 reads SGHRS; CDR2 reads YFSETQ. The V segment lost 0 bases and the J segment 4 bases; nucleotides outside the gene matches: 6. This CDR3 contains 15 residues. The DNA for the CDR3 is TGCGCCAGCAGCTTGGGTCTAGCGGAGGGAGAGACCCAGTACTTC. Translating it yields CASSLGLAEGETQYF.

This rearrangement joins TRBV11-3 to TRBJ2-1, with TRBD2 matching 15 bases. V was pared by 3 bases and J by 12 bases, with 6 bases of the junction left unmatched. This CDR3 spans 15 amino acids. Germline V gives CDR1 SGHNT, CDR2 YENEEA. This chain's CDR3 is CASSFSGTSGRRQFF. CDR3 DNA: TGTGCCAGCAGCTTCTCCGGGACTAGCGGGAGGAGGCAGTTCTTC.

The gene calls are TRBV6-5 and TRBJ2-2; D may be TRBD2 (5 bases). The CDR3 sequence is 15 residues long. V shed 4 bases and J shed 2 bases, with 11 bases lying between them. From germline, CDR1 is MNHEY and CDR2 SVGAGI. CDR3: CASSLRTENTGELFF. The CDR3 nucleotides are TGTGCCAGCAGTTTACGGACTGAAAACACCGGGGAGCTGTTTTTT.

The rearrangement links TRBV2 to TRBJ2-3; 12 bases fit TRBD1. The CDR3 runs 15 residues. Germline V CDR1 and CDR2: SNHLY, FYNNEI. J was trimmed by 2 bases and V by 11 bases; bases with no gene match: 8. Here the CDR3 DNA reads TGTGCCGGGCGAACGGGACAGGGGGCCACAGATACGCAGTATTTT. Translating gives CAGRTGQGATDTQYF.

The chain uses TRBV7-3 and TRBJ1-2, with D unclear. The germline V and J ends were trimmed by 2 bases and 4 bases, with 14 bases remaining between them. There are 15 residues in the CDR3. Looked up from germline, CDR1 is SGHTA and CDR2 is FQGTGA. CDR3: CASSLSGGSFYGYTF. In DNA, the CDR3 is TGTGCCAGCAGCTTATCCGGCGGATCCTTCTATGGCTACACCTTC.

The rearrangement joins TRBV3-1 (or the pseudogene TRBV3-2) to TRBJ2-3; TRBD1 matches at 7 bases. Unmatched junction bases numbered 8, after V lost 0 bases and J lost 5 bases. The germline gives CDR1 LGHDT, CDR2 YNNKEL (reference sequence). The CDR3 is 16 residues long. The CDR3: CASSQDPDRRQDTQYF. The CDR3 DNA follows: TGTGCCAGCAGCCAAGACCCGGACAGGCGTCAAGATACGCAGTATTTT.

The chain has TRBV7-3 and TRBJ2-2, with 8 bases aligning to TRBD2. This CDR3 comprises 18 residues. J gave up 6 bases and V 0 bases, and 12 bases lay outside the gene matches. Per the germline V gene, CDR1 is SGHTA and CDR2 is FQGTGA. The CDR3 here is CASSLTVLAGMGPGELFF. The CDR3 nucleotides read TGTGCCAGCAGCTTAACGGTTCTAGCGGGTATGGGGCCCGGGGAGCTGTTTTTT. Full variable domain (rest looked up from reference TRBV7-3 and TRBJ2-2): GAGVSQTPSNKVTEKGKYVELRCDPISGHTALYWYRQSLGQGPEFLIYFQGTGAADDSGLPNDRFFAVRPEGSVSTLKIQRTERGDSAVYLCASSLTVLAGMGPGELFFGEGSRLTVL.

The chain couples TRBV11-3 to TRBJ2-1; D remains unclear. This CDR3 comprises 12 residues. Trimming cost V 6 bases and J 6 bases, with 9 bases left between them. CDR1 is SGHNT, CDR2 YENEEA, per germline. The CDR3 coding sequence is TGTGCCAGCAGTTCTCGACCCAATGAGCAGTTCTTC. Protein product: CASSSRPNEQFF.

V usage is TRBV29-1 and J usage is TRBJ2-5, with 8 bases lining up with TRBD1. The CDR3 runs to 15 residues. CDR1 SQVTM and CDR2 ANQGSEA come from the germline V gene. Trimming removed 5 bases from V and 4 bases from J; junction bases left unmatched: 12. DNA of the CDR3: TGCAGCGTTTACCCTCGGACAGGGTCAGGAGAGACCCAGTACTTC. Amino acids: CSVYPRTGSGETQYF.